The TCR beta chain described here comes from a study of CD8+ T cells in alopecia areata. Study-level points and caveats: Persistence of many expanded lesional clones was seen in scalp and blood during tofacitinib.

Looked up from germline, CDR1 is SQVTM and CDR2 is ANQGSEA. This CDR3 comprises 14 residues. V lost 2 bases and J lost 1, with 11 bases in between. Regarding this clone: The antigen remains undetermined.

Treatment given: oral pan-JAK inhibitor, 5-10 mg twice daily. CD4+ and CD8+ T cells were sorted from PBMCs. Extracted from the samples, RNA was reverse transcribed into cDNA to serve as the sequencing template. Assay used: immunoSEQ multiplex PCR; TCRdb lists only in-frame clones, some missing. The data hold more than 130,000 clones, with roughly 80% observed a single time. The clonotype originates from a human donor with alopecia areata. The J gene is TRBJ2-5, the V gene TRBV29-1; D is tentatively TRBD1 or TRBD2 (6 bases each). Sequenced here: CD8+ T cells sorted from blood, sampled at week 4, from a patient treated with tofacitinib. Here the CDR3 DNA reads TGCAGCGTTGAATACGGGGGCCCCCAAGAGACCCAGTACTTC. It is translated as CSVEYGGPQETQYF.